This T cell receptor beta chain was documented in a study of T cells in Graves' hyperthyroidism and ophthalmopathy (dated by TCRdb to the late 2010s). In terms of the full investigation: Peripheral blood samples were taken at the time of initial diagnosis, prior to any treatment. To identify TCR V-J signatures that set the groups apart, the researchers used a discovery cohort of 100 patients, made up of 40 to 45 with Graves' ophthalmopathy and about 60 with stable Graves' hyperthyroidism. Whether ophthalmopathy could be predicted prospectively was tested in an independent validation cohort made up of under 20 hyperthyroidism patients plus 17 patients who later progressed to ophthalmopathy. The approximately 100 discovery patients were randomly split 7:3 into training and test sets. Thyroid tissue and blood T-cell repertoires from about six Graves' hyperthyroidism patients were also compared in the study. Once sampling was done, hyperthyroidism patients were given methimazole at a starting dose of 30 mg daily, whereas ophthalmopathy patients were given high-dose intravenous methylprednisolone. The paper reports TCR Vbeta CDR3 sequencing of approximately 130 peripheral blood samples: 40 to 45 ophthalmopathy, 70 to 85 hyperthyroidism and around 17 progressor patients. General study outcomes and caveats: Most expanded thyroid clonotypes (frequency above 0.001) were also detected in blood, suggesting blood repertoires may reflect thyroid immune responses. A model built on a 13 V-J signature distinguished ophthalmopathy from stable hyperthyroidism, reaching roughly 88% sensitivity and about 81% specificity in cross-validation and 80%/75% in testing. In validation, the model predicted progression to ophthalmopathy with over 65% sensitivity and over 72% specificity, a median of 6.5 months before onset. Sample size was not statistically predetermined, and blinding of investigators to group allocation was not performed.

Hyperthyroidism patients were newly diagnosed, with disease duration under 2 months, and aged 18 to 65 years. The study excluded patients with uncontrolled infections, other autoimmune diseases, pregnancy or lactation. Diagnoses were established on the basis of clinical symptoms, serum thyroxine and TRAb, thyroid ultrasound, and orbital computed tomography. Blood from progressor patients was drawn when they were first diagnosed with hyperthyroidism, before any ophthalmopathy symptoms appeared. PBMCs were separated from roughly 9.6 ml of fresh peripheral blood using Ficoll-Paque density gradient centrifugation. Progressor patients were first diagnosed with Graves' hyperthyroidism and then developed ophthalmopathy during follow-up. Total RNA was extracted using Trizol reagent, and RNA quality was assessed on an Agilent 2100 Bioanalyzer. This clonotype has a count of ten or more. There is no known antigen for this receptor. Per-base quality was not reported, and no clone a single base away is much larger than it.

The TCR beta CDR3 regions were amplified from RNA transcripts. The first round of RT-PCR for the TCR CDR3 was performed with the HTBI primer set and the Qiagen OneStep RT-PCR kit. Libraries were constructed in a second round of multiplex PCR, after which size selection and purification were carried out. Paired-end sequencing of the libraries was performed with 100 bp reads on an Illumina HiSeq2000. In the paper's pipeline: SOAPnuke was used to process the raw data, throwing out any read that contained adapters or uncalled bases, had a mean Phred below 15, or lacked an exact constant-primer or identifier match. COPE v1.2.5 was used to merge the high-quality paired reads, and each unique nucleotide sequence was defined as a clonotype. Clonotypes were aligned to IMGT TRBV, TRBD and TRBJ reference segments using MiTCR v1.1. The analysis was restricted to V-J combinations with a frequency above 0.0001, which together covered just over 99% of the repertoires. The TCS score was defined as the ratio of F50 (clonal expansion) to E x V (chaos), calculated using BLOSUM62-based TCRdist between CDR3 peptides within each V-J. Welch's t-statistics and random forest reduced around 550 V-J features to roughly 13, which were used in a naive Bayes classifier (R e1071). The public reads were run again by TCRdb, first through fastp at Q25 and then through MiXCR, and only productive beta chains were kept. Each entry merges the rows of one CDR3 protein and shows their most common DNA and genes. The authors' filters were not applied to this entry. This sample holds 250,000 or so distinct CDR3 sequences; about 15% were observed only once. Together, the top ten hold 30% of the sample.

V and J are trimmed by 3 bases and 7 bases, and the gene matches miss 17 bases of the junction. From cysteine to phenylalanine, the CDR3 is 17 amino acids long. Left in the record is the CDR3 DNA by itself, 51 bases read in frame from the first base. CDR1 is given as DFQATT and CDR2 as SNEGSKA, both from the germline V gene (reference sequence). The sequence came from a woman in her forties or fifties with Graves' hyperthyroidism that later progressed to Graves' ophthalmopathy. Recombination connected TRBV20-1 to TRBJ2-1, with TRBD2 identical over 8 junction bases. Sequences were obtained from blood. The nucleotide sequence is TGCAGTGCTAGTAACCCGTGGGCCGGGAGGGCCGGGAATGAGCAGTTCTTC. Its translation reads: CSASNPWAGRAGNEQFF.